This T cell receptor beta chain was sequenced in a study of OX40 agonist ivuxolimab in advanced cancers. Points from the study as a whole: Relative to CD4+ cells, CD8+ T cells on average had more expanded clones.

With V trimmed by 0 bases and J by 9 bases, 6 bases remained unmatched. Germline CDR1 and CDR2: SGHRS and YFSETQ. There are 14 residues in the CDR3. This clone was counted a single time. The antigen is not known. Clones were sequenced by immunoSEQ multiplex PCR, and TCRdb holds only the in-frame ones, with some missing. Among under 65,000 clones listed, approximately 93% were seen once. The V call is TRBV5-1, the J call TRBJ2-1, with 7 bases lining up with TRBD2. The input for sequencing was CD4+ or CD8+ T cells sorted from blood, taken in a trial of the OX40 agonist ivuxolimab. The receptor comes from an adult with an advanced solid tumor such as melanoma, head and neck, liver or kidney cancer. The CDR3 reads CASSLEAGRGEQFF. In DNA, the CDR3 is TGCGCCAGCAGCTTGGAGGCAGGGAGGGGTGAGCAGTTCTTC.